This TCR beta chain stems from a study of T cells expressing NK-cell markers. Germline V gene data show CDR1 as MNHNS and CDR2 as SASEGT. This CDR3 comprises 13 residues. Reanalyzing the 5' RACE reads, TCRdb keeps one entry per CDR3 protein, without DNA. This table lists approximately 170,000 distinct CDR3 sequences. This receptor was obtained from a man aged 18-75 years in good health. Specimen: blood T cells: a sorted CD56 or NKG2C T cell subset, CD4+ or CD8+ T cells, or bulk PBMC T cells (not recorded which). The V gene is TRBV6-1, the J gene TRBJ2-1; the TCRdb D gene call, TRBD1, has no DNA to confirm it. The chain's CDR3 is CASSLWDTNEQFF.